This is a list of T cell receptor beta chains from one sample in a study of T-cell memory formation after mild COVID-19. TCRdb reanalysed the 5' RACE reads using MiXCR and keeps one entry per CDR3 protein. The data contain about 130,000 distinct CDR3 sequences, about 17% of them seen just once; the ten biggest clones take up approximately 15%. The source material was PBMCs or a T cell subset sorted from them (not recorded which). The receptors come from an adult woman who had mild COVID-19 (a few samples of this study predate the infection). Cell type and time point are not known. The CDR3 runs from the conserved cysteine through the conserved F or W. D genes are given only for firm matches. Clone size is not always given. Where it is, it says once, few, many or a class for expanded clones.

size: .; D: .; V: TRBV3-1; J: TRBJ2-1; DNA: TGTGCCAGCAGCCAAGATTTGGCCTCAGTACTCTCCTACAATGAGCAGTTCTTC; CDR3: CASSQDLASVLSYNEQFF
size: .; D: .; V: TRBV6-5; J: TRBJ1-3; DNA: TGTGCCAGCAGGATACAGGGAGGAAACACCATATATTTT; CDR3: CASRIQGGNTIYF
size: .; D: .; V: TRBV21-1; J: TRBJ2-6; DNA: TGTGCCAGCCTCCGAGGGGCCAACGTCCTGACTTTC; CDR3: CASLRGANVLTF
size: .; D: TRBD2; V: TRBV20-1; J: TRBJ2-2; DNA: TGCAGTGCGGGAACCCAGACTCGACTAGCGACGGCCGGGGAGCTGTTTTTT; CDR3: CSAGTQTRLATAGELFF
size: .; D: .; V: TRBV25-1; J: TRBJ2-7; DNA: TGTGCCAGCAGTGAGGGGGCGAGTTCCGACGAGCAGTACTTC; CDR3: CASSEGASSDEQYF
size: many; D: TRBD2; V: TRBV4-2; J: TRBJ2-5; DNA: TGTGCCAGCAGCCAAGATAAATGGCGGGGGGAGACCCAGTACTTC; CDR3: CASSQDKWRGETQYF
size: .; D: TRBD2; V: TRBV4-1; J: TRBJ2-1; DNA: TGCGCCAGCAGCCTCTCCCCTGGGCGGGGGGGCCTCAATGAGCAGTTCTTC; CDR3: CASSLSPGRGGLNEQFF
size: .; D: TRBD2; V: TRBV20-1; J: TRBJ2-7; DNA: TGCAGTGCTAGCGCTGGACTAGTCTCCTACGAGCAGTACTTC; CDR3: CSASAGLVSYEQYF
size: .; D: .; V: TRBV4-1; J: TRBJ1-1; DNA: TGCGCCAGCAGCCAAATAGGGACGGGGAGCACTGAAGCTTTCTTT; CDR3: CASSQIGTGSTEAFF
size: .; D: .; V: TRBV18; J: TRBJ1-4; DNA: TGTGCCAGCTCACTAGGCAAGCGGACTAATGAAAAACTGTTTTTT; CDR3: CASSLGKRTNEKLFF
size: few; D: TRBD1; V: TRBV7-2; J: TRBJ1-1; DNA: TGTGCCAGCAGCCACAGGGGAGGTACTGAAGCTTTCTTT; CDR3: CASSHRGGTEAFF
size: .; D: TRBD2; V: TRBV6-2/TRBV6-3; J: TRBJ2-5; DNA: TGTGCCAGCAGCCGGGGGGCCCAGTACTTC; CDR3: CASSRGAQYF
size: .; D: TRBD1; V: TRBV6-6; J: TRBJ2-7; DNA: TGTGCCAGCAGTGGGGGACAGCCCTACGAGCAGTACTTC; CDR3: CASSGGQPYEQYF
size: .; D: TRBD1; V: TRBV27; J: TRBJ1-2; DNA: TGTGCCAGCAGTTTGAAGGGACAGCTAGTCTATGGCTACACCTTC; CDR3: CASSLKGQLVYGYTF
size: .; D: .; V: TRBV12-3/TRBV12-4; J: TRBJ1-2; DNA: TGTGCCAGCACCTCAAGGAACAGCTATGGCTACACCTTC; CDR3: CASTSRNSYGYTF
size: .; D: .; V: TRBV19; J: TRBJ2-2; DNA: TGTGCCAGTAGTATTCACGGACTCCGGGAAGCGGGGGAGCTGTTTTTT; CDR3: CASSIHGLREAGELFF
size: few; D: TRBD2; V: TRBV6-5; J: TRBJ2-7; DNA: TGTGCCGCCCGGACTAGCGGGGCCTACGAGCAGTACTTC; CDR3: CAARTSGAYEQYF
size: few; D: .; V: TRBV7-3; J: TRBJ2-1; DNA: TGTGCCAGCAGCTTATTGGTGGGAGCCTACAATGAGCAGTTCTTC; CDR3: CASSLLVGAYNEQFF
size: many; D: .; V: TRBV4-2; J: TRBJ2-1; DNA: TGTGCCAGCAGCCAAGCGGAGGGTACCTCCTACAATGAGCAGTTCTTC; CDR3: CASSQAEGTSYNEQFF
size: few; D: .; V: TRBV29-1; J: TRBJ1-1; DNA: TGCAGCGTTGAATCTATCAGCCTGAACACTGAAGCTTTCTTT; CDR3: CSVESISLNTEAFF
size: .; D: TRBD2; V: TRBV10-3; J: TRBJ2-1; DNA: TGTGCCATCATGATCAGCGGGGGGTACAATGAGCAGTTCTTC; CDR3: CAIMISGGYNEQFF
size: once; D: TRBD2; V: TRBV15; J: TRBJ2-5; DNA: TGTGCCACCAGCAGAGACGGGGGGGCTGAGGAGACCCAGTACTTC; CDR3: CATSRDGGAEETQYF
size: few; D: TRBD1; V: TRBV7-9; J: TRBJ2-3; DNA: TGTGCCAGCAGCATCTCTAGGACAGGGGGCGCAGATACGCAGTATTTT; CDR3: CASSISRTGGADTQYF
size: few; D: .; V: TRBV7-9; J: TRBJ1-1; DNA: TGTGCCAGCAGCCACTCAACAGGGCTCGTCACTGAAGCTTTCTTT; CDR3: CASSHSTGLVTEAFF
size: .; D: TRBD2; V: TRBV5-1; J: TRBJ2-7; DNA: TGCGCCAGCAGCTTGGAACTAGCGGGAGCGAACGAGCAGTACTTC; CDR3: CASSLELAGANEQYF
size: many; D: .; V: TRBV7-9; J: TRBJ2-1; DNA: TGTGCCAGCAGCTTAGTCGGGGATGAGCAGTTCTTC; CDR3: CASSLVGDEQFF
size: .; D: TRBD1; V: TRBV29-1; J: TRBJ1-3; DNA: TGCAGCGTTGAGGATTGGACAGGACCATCTGGAAACACCATATATTTT; CDR3: CSVEDWTGPSGNTIYF
size: few; D: .; V: TRBV5-1; J: TRBJ2-1; DNA: TGCGCCAGCAGCCCCGATACATCCTACAATGAGCAGTTCTTC; CDR3: CASSPDTSYNEQFF
size: .; D: TRBD2; V: TRBV12-3/TRBV12-4; J: TRBJ2-5; DNA: TGTGCCAGCAGTTTAGGTCTAGCGGTAGAGACCCAGTACTTC; CDR3: CASSLGLAVETQYF
size: .; D: TRBD2; V: TRBV2; J: TRBJ2-7; DNA: TGTGCCAGCAGTGGACTCTCCGGGACTAGCCAAAACGAGCAGTACTTC; CDR3: CASSGLSGTSQNEQYF
size: few; D: .; V: TRBV12-3/TRBV12-4; J: TRBJ2-1; DNA: TGTGCCAGCAGCCCCTGGGAACGGAAGACCTCCTACAATGAGCAGTTCTTC; CDR3: CASSPWERKTSYNEQFF
size: .; D: .; V: TRBV12-5; J: TRBJ2-7; DNA: TGTGCTAGTGGGGCGACAGCGAGCTCCTACGAGCAGTACTTC; CDR3: CASGATASSYEQYF
size: .; D: .; V: TRBV6-2/TRBV6-3; J: TRBJ2-1; DNA: TGTGCCAGCACCAGCCAAGGATACAATGAGCAGTTCTTC; CDR3: CASTSQGYNEQFF
size: few; D: TRBD1; V: TRBV11-1; J: TRBJ1-1; DNA: TGTGCCAGCAGGACAGGGGGGAACACTGAAGCTTTCTTT; CDR3: CASRTGGNTEAFF
size: .; D: TRBD1; V: TRBV7-9; J: TRBJ1-1; DNA: TGTGCCAGCAGCAACGGGACAGGGGTTCGGGAAGCTTTCTTT; CDR3: CASSNGTGVREAFF
size: .; D: TRBD1; V: TRBV12-3/TRBV12-4; J: TRBJ1-1; DNA: TGTGCCAGCAGATATAGGACAGGGGTTCGCACTGAAGCTTTCTTT; CDR3: CASRYRTGVRTEAFF
size: .; D: TRBD1; V: TRBV6-6; J: TRBJ1-5; DNA: TGTGCCAGCAGTCGTAGACAGGGGTTGCTTTGGGATCAGCCCCAGCATTTT; CDR3: CASSRRQGLLWDQPQHF
size: many; D: TRBD1; V: TRBV7-6; J: TRBJ2-7; DNA: TGTGCCAGCAGCCCCGGGACAGATAGCTCCTACGAGCAGTACTTC; CDR3: CASSPGTDSSYEQYF
size: once; D: .; V: TRBV18; J: TRBJ1-5; DNA: TGTGCCAGCTCACCCGGGACCCAGCCCCAGCATTTT; CDR3: CASSPGTQPQHF